This entry concerns a single T cell receptor beta chain. Generated by immunoSEQ multiplex PCR, the TCRdb table keeps only in-frame clones and is missing some. The sample includes over 100,000 clones, about nine tenths of them seen just once. Per germline, CDR1 LGHNA and CDR2 YNFKEQ. This CDR3 is 14 amino acids long. J gave up 2 bases and V 3 bases, and 2 bases lay outside the gene matches. These data come from a study of control samples from healthy donors and cancer patients. This TCR was recovered from a human donor in good health. The donor label of this sample is uncertain. The rearrangement joins TRBV4-2 to TRBJ2-5; 8 nucleotides align to TRBD2. Source material: blood. CDR3 sequence reads: CASSQSSGQETQYF. The CDR3 DNA is TGTGCCAGCAGCCAGTCTAGCGGGCAAGAGACCCAGTACTTC.